This T cell receptor (beta chain) was captured in a study of cytomegalovirus exposure and HLA in healthy donors. Findings of the study overall: Researchers counted around 170 TCR beta chains as cytomegalovirus-associated.

In germline, CDR1 is SGHRS, CDR2 YFSETQ. This CDR3 spans 14 amino acids. V gave up 0 bases and J gave up 2 bases, with 8 bases separating them. As for this clone: As yet, its antigen is unknown.

Assay: immunoSEQ multiplex PCR; the TCRdb copy retains only in-frame clones and omits some. The sample includes fewer than 100,000 clones, under 95% of them seen just once. The source material was PBMCs. The chain links TRBV5-1 to TRBJ2-5; D not certain. This clonotype was sampled from a man aged 25-40 years in good health and CMV-seronegative. CDR3 protein: CASSLAALQETQYF. The CDR3, as DNA: TGCGCCAGCAGCTTGGCCGCGTTACAAGAGACCCAGTACTTC.